The 6 T cell receptor beta chains below were found in one sample sequenced in a study of cytomegalovirus exposure and HLA in healthy donors. PCR was performed using 60 Vbeta and 13 Jbeta primers. Only in-frame clones appear in the TCRdb table, and some are missing; sequencing was by immunoSEQ multiplex PCR. The sample contains 100,000 to 150,000 clones, 70% to 80% of which appear only once. Sample: PBMCs. Every receptor here comes from a female donor in good health and CMV-seropositive.

This clone has more than one count but fewer than ten. The chain joins TRBV6-5 to TRBJ1-2; 7 nucleotides line up with TRBD1. The CDR3 is 14 amino acids. Per germline, CDR1 MNHEY and CDR2 SVGAGI. The junction had 8 bases not matched to a gene; V was cut back by 6 bases and J by 4 bases. The CDR3 DNA follows: TGTGCCAGCAGCCAATTCCCAGGGGGCTATGGCTACACCTTC. Amino acids: CASSQFPGGYGYTF.

This chain joins TRBV10-3 and TRBJ2-3; TRBD2 matches 9 bases. Germline CDR1 and CDR2: ENHRY and SYGVKD. J was trimmed by 3 bases and V by 3 bases; bases with no gene match: 7. The CDR3 sequence is 16 residues long. The CDR3 is CAISDPTSGVTDTQYF. Written as DNA, the CDR3 is TGTGCCATCAGTGACCCGACTAGCGGAGTTACAGATACGCAGTATTTT.

The chain links TRBV23-1 to TRBJ1-1; 10 bases match TRBD1. TRBV23-1 is an ORF, and what it does is uncertain. The V and J ends lost 1 base and 3 bases, in that order; junction bases with no gene match: 8. This CDR3 region has 17 residues. The CDR3 spells CASSQFRDRGSHTEAFF. In DNA, the CDR3 is TGCGCCAGCAGTCAATTTCGGGACAGGGGTTCCCACACTGAAGCTTTCTTT.

Regarding this clone: The limits of the CDR3 on the DNA are not certain, so only TCRdb's listed CDR3 is given. The rearrangement uses TRBV28 and TRBJ1-2; the table's D call TRBD1 went unverified against the DNA. The CDR3 extends over 14 residues, inclusive of both ends. CDR1 is MDHEN and CDR2 is SYDVKM in the germline V gene. This CDR3 is CASSTSDRIYGYTF.

This clone was seen only once. The V and J genes are TRBV30 and TRBJ2-2; a possible D gene is TRBD1 (5 bases). CDR3 size: 15 residues. The germline V and J ends were trimmed by 1 base and 3 bases, with 12 bases remaining between them. Germline-derived CDR1 and CDR2 are GTSNPN and SVGIG (reference sequence). In DNA, the CDR3 is TGTGCCTGGAGTGAACGGAAAGGGGACACCGGGGAGCTGTTTTTT. This encodes CAWSERKGDTGELFF.

The table lists this clone with a few counts. Other nucleotide sequences from this sample produce the same CDR3. The chain couples TRBV19 to TRBJ1-1; D may be TRBD1 (6 bases). The CDR3 totals 13 residues. Germline V lookup: CDR1 LNHDA, CDR2 SQIVND (reference sequence). The V end was cut by 7 bases, the J end by 0 bases, with 9 bases between. This chain's CDR3 is CASKRQVNTEAFF. CDR3 in DNA: TGTGCCAGTAAGAGACAGGTGAACACTGAAGCTTTCTTT. Supplemented by reference TRBV19 and TRBJ1-1, the full variable domain reads DGGITQSPKYLFRKEGQNVTLSCEQNLNHDAMYWYRQDPGQGLRLIYYSQIVNDFQKGDIAEGYSVSREKKESFPLTVTSAQKNPTAFYLCASKRQVNTEAFFGQGTRLTVV.